These 4 T cell receptor beta chains were sequenced from one sample in a study of blood T cell repertoires in COVID-19. The data were produced by immunoSEQ multiplex PCR, yet TCRdb's version contains in-frame clones alone and is incomplete. The data hold about 150,000 clones, with under 95% observed a single time. Sequencing input: peripheral blood. These receptor sequences come from a man younger than 35 with COVID-19, enrolled during active disease.

The chain uses TRBV6-5 and TRBJ2-1, with 11 bases aligning to TRBD2. With V trimmed by 7 bases and J by 9 bases, 8 bases remained unmatched. The CDR3 spans 14 residues. Per germline, CDR1 MNHEY and CDR2 SVGAGI. The DNA of the CDR3 is TGTGCCAGCAAGGGATTAGCGGGAGGGAGTGAGCAGTTCTTC. The encoded protein is CASKGLAGGSEQFF.

The rearrangement joins TRBV27 to TRBJ2-7; D is ambiguous. V lost 8 bases and J lost 5, with 19 bases in between. The CDR3 loop spans 14 amino acids. CDR1 is MNHEY, CDR2 SMNVEV, per germline (reference sequence). CDR3 DNA: TGTGCCAGCTCACCACGTGAGCCCCGTGACGAGCAGTACTTC. Translated, it gives CASSPREPRDEQYF.

The V and J genes are TRBV6-1 and TRBJ1-5; D perhaps matches TRBD1 (6 bases). The CDR3 sequence is 14 residues long. V was shortened by 2 bases and J by 7 bases, with 12 bases between the two germline ends. Germline CDR1 reads MNHNS; CDR2 reads SASEGT. CDR3 amino acids: CASSEPQGRQPQHF. The CDR3, as DNA: TGTGCCAGCAGTGAACCTCAGGGGCGGCAGCCCCAGCATTTT.

This clone appeared once. The genes are TRBV7-2 and TRBJ2-7; D call uncertain. Between the trimmed V and J ends, which lost 5 bases and 2 bases, there was a span of 13 bases. CDR1 is SGHTA and CDR2 is FQGNSA in the germline V gene. The CDR3 is made up of 14 amino acids. CDR3 residues: CASSMLQHAYEQYF. In DNA form, the CDR3 reads TGTGCCAGCAGCATGTTACAGCACGCCTACGAGCAGTACTTC.